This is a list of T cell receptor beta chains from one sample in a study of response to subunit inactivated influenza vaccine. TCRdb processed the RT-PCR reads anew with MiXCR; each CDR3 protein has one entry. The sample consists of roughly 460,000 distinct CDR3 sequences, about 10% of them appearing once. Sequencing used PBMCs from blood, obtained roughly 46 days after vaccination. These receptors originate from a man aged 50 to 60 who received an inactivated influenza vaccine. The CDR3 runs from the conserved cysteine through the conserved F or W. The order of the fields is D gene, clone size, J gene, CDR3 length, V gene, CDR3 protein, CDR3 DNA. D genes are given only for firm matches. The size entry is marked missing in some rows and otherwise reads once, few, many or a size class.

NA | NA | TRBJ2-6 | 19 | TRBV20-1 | CSAARSGAREVSGANVLTF | TGCAGTGCTGCCCGCTCCGGGGCCAGGGAAGTCTCTGGGGCCAACGTCCTGACTTTC
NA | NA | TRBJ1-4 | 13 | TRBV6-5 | CASSYSGKGKLFF | TGTGCCAGCAGTTACTCAGGGAAGGGAAAACTGTTTTTT
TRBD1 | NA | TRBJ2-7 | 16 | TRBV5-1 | CASRPGTGDLLSEQYF | TGCGCCAGCAGACCCGGGACAGGGGACCTCCTGTCCGAGCAGTACTTC
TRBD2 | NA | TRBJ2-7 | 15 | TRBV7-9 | CASSRTSGSRDEQYF | TGTGCCAGCAGCCGGACTAGCGGGAGTCGCGACGAGCAGTACTTC
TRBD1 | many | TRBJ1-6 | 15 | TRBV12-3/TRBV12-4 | CASSTTGTGWSPLHF | TGTGCCAGCAGCACTACGGGGACAGGGTGGTCACCCCTCCACTTT
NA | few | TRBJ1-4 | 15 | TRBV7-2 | CASSWEGGGGEKLFF | TGTGCCAGCAGCTGGGAAGGGGGTGGTGGTGAAAAACTGTTTTTT
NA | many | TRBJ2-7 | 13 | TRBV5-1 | CASSSLATYEQYF | TGCGCCAGCAGCTCCCTGGCTACCTACGAGCAGTACTTC
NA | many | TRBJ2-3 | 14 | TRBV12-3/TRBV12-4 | CASSLEAAADTQYF | TGTGCCAGCAGTTTAGAGGCGGCCGCAGATACGCAGTATTTT
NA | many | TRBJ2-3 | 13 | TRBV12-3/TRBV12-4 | CASSPVGTDTQYF | TGTGCCAGCAGTCCTGTGGGCACAGATACGCAGTATTTT
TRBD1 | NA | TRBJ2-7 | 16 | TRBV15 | CATSRDWTGSSYEQYF | TGTGCCACCAGCAGAGATTGGACAGGGTCTTCCTACGAGCAGTACTTC
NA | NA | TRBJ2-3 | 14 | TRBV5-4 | CASSLGGDTDTQYF | TGTGCCAGCAGCTTGGGTGGGGACACAGATACGCAGTATTTT
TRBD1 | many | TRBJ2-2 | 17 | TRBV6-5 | CASSYSLTGGNTGELFF | TGTGCCAGCAGTTACTCGTTGACAGGGGGCAATACCGGGGAGCTGTTTTTT
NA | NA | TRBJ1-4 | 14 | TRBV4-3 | CASSQVTANEKLFF | TGCGCCAGCAGCCAAGTGACAGCTAATGAAAAACTGTTTTTT
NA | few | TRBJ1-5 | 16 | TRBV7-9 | CASSLGGQPSNQPQHF | TGTGCCAGCAGCTTAGGTGGGCAGCCTAGCAATCAGCCCCAGCATTTT
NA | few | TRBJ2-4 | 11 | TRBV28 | CASSWGDKQYF | TGTGCCAGCAGTTGGGGGGACAAGCAGTACTTC
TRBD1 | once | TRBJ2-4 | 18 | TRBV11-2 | CASSVTPGTGLGKNIQYF | TGTGCCAGCAGCGTCACCCCGGGGACAGGGCTTGGCAAAAACATTCAGTACTTC
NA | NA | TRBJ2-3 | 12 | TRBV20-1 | CSIEQGVDTQYF | TGCAGTATAGAGCAGGGAGTAGATACGCAGTATTTT
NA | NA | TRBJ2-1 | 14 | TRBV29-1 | CSVAQGNSYNEQFF | TGCAGCGTTGCCCAGGGTAACTCCTACAATGAGCAGTTCTTC
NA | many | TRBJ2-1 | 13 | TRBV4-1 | CASSQDVRYEQFF | TGCGCCAGCAGCCAAGACGTCCGTTATGAGCAGTTCTTC
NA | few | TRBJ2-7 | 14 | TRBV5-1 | CASSLLGQTYEQYF | TGCGCCAGCAGCTTGTTAGGACAGACCTACGAGCAGTACTTC
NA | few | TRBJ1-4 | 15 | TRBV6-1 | CASSLTYREVEKLFF | TGTGCCAGCAGCCTTACATATCGGGAGGTCGAAAAACTGTTTTTT
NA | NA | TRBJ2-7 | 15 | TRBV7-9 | CASSFPGAPTYEQYF | TGTGCCAGCAGCTTTCCAGGGGCGCCTACCTACGAGCAGTACTTC
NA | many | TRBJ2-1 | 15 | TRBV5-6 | CASSFGGILDNEQFF | TGTGCCAGCAGCTTTGGCGGGATTTTGGACAATGAGCAGTTCTTC
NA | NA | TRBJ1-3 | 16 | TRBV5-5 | CASSTGHTTSGNTIYF | TGTGCCAGCAGCACCGGACACACCACCTCTGGAAACACCATATATTTT
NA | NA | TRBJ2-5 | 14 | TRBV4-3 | CASSQLGYQETQYF | TGCGCCAGCAGCCAACTCGGATACCAAGAGACCCAGTACTTC
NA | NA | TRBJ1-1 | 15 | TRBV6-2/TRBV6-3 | CASSYGGVMNTEAFF | TGTGCCAGCAGTTACGGAGGGGTGATGAACACTGAAGCTTTCTTT
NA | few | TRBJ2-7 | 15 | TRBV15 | CATSRDPGQNYEQYF | TGTGCCACCAGCAGAGATCCAGGACAAAACTACGAGCAGTACTTC
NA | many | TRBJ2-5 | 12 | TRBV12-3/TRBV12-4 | CASGKYQETQYF | TGTGCCAGCGGAAAGTACCAAGAGACCCAGTACTTC
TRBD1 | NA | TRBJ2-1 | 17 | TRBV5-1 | CASSLIPPDRGLDEQFF | TGCGCCAGCAGCTTGATCCCCCCGGACAGGGGGTTGGATGAGCAGTTCTTC
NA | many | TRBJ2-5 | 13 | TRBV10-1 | CASSEGLQETQYF | TGCGCCAGCAGTGAGGGTCTTCAGGAGACCCAGTACTTC
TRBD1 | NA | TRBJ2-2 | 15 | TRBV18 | CASSPRDRDTGELFF | TGTGCCAGCTCACCTCGGGACAGGGACACCGGGGAGCTGTTTTTT
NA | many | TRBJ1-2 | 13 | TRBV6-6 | CASSYSSQGGYTF | TGTGCCAGCAGTTACAGTTCTCAGGGCGGCTACACCTTC